The clone carrying this TCR beta chain occurred once. Looked up from germline, CDR1 is MNHNY and CDR2 is SVGAGI (reference sequence). CDR3 length: 16 residues. The V gene end was trimmed by 7 bases and the J gene end by 2 bases; junction bases not matched to a gene: 7. These data come from a study of identifying expanded T cells in peripheral blood. Clones were sequenced by immunoSEQ multiplex PCR, and TCRdb holds only the in-frame ones, with some missing. The sample includes about 90,000 clones, 75% to 90% seen only once; the top ten take 5.6%. The chain links TRBV6-6 to TRBJ2-1; 11 positions agree with TRBD1. The source of this sequence is a person aged 18-70 years in good health. Sequencing was done on a sample of blood. The CDR3 is CASKSAGQGAYNEQFF. The CDR3 DNA reads TGTGCCAGCAAGTCAGCGGGACAGGGGGCCTACAATGAGCAGTTCTTC.